A selection of T cell receptor beta chains follows, all from one sample in a study of T cell responses to AZD1222 COVID-19 vaccine. Data came from immunoSEQ multiplex PCR; TCRdb stores just in-frame clones and leaves some out. The table has about 97,000 clones, about 86% seen once. Source: peripheral blood, taken on day 0 of AZD1222 vaccination. All receptors derive from an adult in good health. CDR3s include the opening cysteine and the closing phenylalanine or tryptophan. The D gene is left open where the match is weak. Not all rows give a size; the values are once, few, many and, for expanded clones, a class.

TGTGCTAGCAGCTTAGACCAGTTTGAGGGAGATACAGATACGCAGTATTTT,CASSLDQFEGDTDTQYF,17,TRBV7-7,.,.,TRBJ2-3
TGTGCCAGCAGCATTCCAGGGGATAACATTCAGTACTTC,CASSIPGDNIQYF,13,TRBV25-1,.,.,TRBJ2-4
TGTGCCAGCAGCCCGTCGGGGCCCACCACTGAAGCTTTCTTT,CASSPSGPTTEAFF,14,TRBV14,.,.,TRBJ1-1
TGCGCCAGCAGCTTCCCAACCGGGACAGGGTCTGCAGATACGCAGTATTTT,CASSFPTGTGSADTQYF,17,TRBV5-1,.,TRBD1,TRBJ2-3
TGCGCCAGCAGCTTGGGGGGTGCCACGGACGAAGCTTTCTTT,CASSLGGATDEAFF,14,TRBV5-1,.,.,TRBJ1-1
TGTGCCAGCAGCCGGGAGGAGCAACCCTCTGGAAACACCATATATTTT,CASSREEQPSGNTIYF,16,TRBV3-1/TRBV3-2,.,.,TRBJ1-3
TGTGCCAGCAGCTGGGCCGGGACAGCCTATAATTCACCCCTCCACTTT,CASSWAGTAYNSPLHF,16,TRBV7-2,once,TRBD1,TRBJ1-6
TGTGCCACCAGCAGAGGAACCCCTCTCGGCAGTGCCAGCACAGATACGCAGTATTTT,CATSRGTPLGSASTDTQYF,19,TRBV15,.,.,TRBJ2-3
TGTGCCAGCAGTGGTACCGGGACTCCTGGTGATGAGCAGTTCTTC,CASSGTGTPGDEQFF,15,TRBV7-2,.,.,TRBJ2-1
TGTGCCAGCAGCTTGAGGCTAGCGGGAGGAAGCACAGATACGCAGTATTTT,CASSLRLAGGSTDTQYF,17,TRBV5-4,.,TRBD2,TRBJ2-3
TGTGCCAGCAGCTCGAGGACTTTGATCTCCTACAATGAGCAGTTCTTC,CASSSRTLISYNEQFF,16,TRBV11-2,few,.,TRBJ2-1
TGTGCCAGCAGCCCAGCCGGGTACAATGAGCAGTTCTTC,CASSPAGYNEQFF,13,TRBV7-3,.,.,TRBJ2-1
TGTGCTAGCAGCTTAGTTTTCGGGGGCCAAGAGACCCAGTACTTC,CASSLVFGGQETQYF,15,TRBV7-7,.,.,TRBJ2-5
TGTGCCAGCAGTTTATTTTCCGGATTTTCCTACGAGCAGTACTTC,CASSLFSGFSYEQYF,15,TRBV27,.,.,TRBJ2-7
TGTGCCAGCAGCCAAGAAGGGGGGGACAGCTCCTACGAGCAGTACTTC,CASSQEGGDSSYEQYF,16,TRBV4-2,few,.,TRBJ2-7
TGTGCCAGCAGTGACTTCGAGGGGGCGGGTGAGCAGTTCTTC,CASSDFEGAGEQFF,14,TRBV6-4,.,TRBD1,TRBJ2-1
TGTGCCAGCAGTGGACCGCAGGACAGGGAGGCCAGATACACTGAAGCTTTCTTT,CASSGPQDREARYTEAFF,18,TRBV6-1,.,TRBD1,TRBJ1-1
TGTGCCAGCAGCTTAAACGGGAGGGTTCCTGGGGCCAACGTCCTGACTTTC,CASSLNGRVPGANVLTF,17,TRBV5-4,.,TRBD2,TRBJ2-6
TGTGCCAGCAGCTTAAATGCTCGCGGGAGCTCCTACGAGCAGTACTTC,CASSLNARGSSYEQYF,16,TRBV7-3,.,TRBD2,TRBJ2-7
TGTGCCAGCAGATTTACAAGCTCCTACAATGAGCAGTTCTTC,CASRFTSSYNEQFF,14,TRBV27,.,.,TRBJ2-1
TGTGCCAGCAGCGGGGGCGCAGGGGCAGCGGATACGCAGTATTTT,CASSGGAGAADTQYF,15,TRBV28,.,.,TRBJ2-3
TGTGCCAGCAGTCGAGGGACAGCAGACACCGGGGAGCTGTTTTTT,CASSRGTADTGELFF,15,TRBV6-2/TRBV6-3,.,TRBD1,TRBJ2-2
TGTGCCAGCAGCCACCAACTGGACGGGAAGGTGAACACTGAAGCTTTCTTT,CASSHQLDGKVNTEAFF,17,TRBV5-5,.,.,TRBJ1-1
TGCGCCAGCAGTCGGTCATGGACCCCGGGGTTCACTGAAGCTTTCTTT,CASSRSWTPGFTEAFF,16,TRBV5-1,once,.,TRBJ1-1
TGTGCCATCAGCCCGAACAATCAGCCCCAGCATTTT,CAISPNNQPQHF,12,TRBV10-3,.,.,TRBJ1-5
TGTGCCAGCAGCGAACAGGGATATACCGGGGAGCTGTTTTTT,CASSEQGYTGELFF,14,TRBV9,few,.,TRBJ2-2
TGTGCCAGCTCACCATTCAGGTTCGGTAGCTACACCTTC,CASSPFRFGSYTF,13,TRBV18,.,.,TRBJ1-2
TGTGCCAGCAGAGTTCGAGGGGGCGAGGAGCAGTACTTC,CASRVRGGEEQYF,13,TRBV28,.,TRBD1,TRBJ2-7
TGTGCCAGCAGTTTGGGGCCGAGCTCCTACAATGAGCAGTTCTTC,CASSLGPSSYNEQFF,15,TRBV28,.,.,TRBJ2-1
TGCAGCGTTGAGGCTCCGGGACAAGCCACCGGGGAGCTGTTTTTT,CSVEAPGQATGELFF,15,TRBV29-1,few,.,TRBJ2-2
TGTGCCAGCAGTGAAATAGCTGGTCCCGGGCAGTTCTTC,CASSEIAGPGQFF,13,TRBV2,.,.,TRBJ2-1
TGTGCCAGCAGCCTGAGGACGGGGAGCTCCTACGAGCAGTACTTC,CASSLRTGSSYEQYF,15,TRBV5-5,.,.,TRBJ2-7
TGTGCCAGCAGCTTCAGGGCGGGAGAGGGGACAGATACGCAGTATTTT,CASSFRAGEGTDTQYF,16,TRBV7-9,.,TRBD2,TRBJ2-3
TGCAGCGTCCAGCGTGCGGGGACCGGGGAGCTGTTTTTT,CSVQRAGTGELFF,13,TRBV29-1,.,.,TRBJ2-2
TGTGCCATCCTCCCCACAGGGGGATATGGCTACACCTTC,CAILPTGGYGYTF,13,TRBV28,.,TRBD1,TRBJ1-2
TGTGCCAGCAGTTACGGTACGACTGAAGCTTTCTTT,CASSYGTTEAFF,12,TRBV6-5,.,.,TRBJ1-1
TGTGCCAGCTCACCAGTGACAGAAACCTTCAACTATGGCTACACCTTC,CASSPVTETFNYGYTF,16,TRBV18,.,.,TRBJ1-2
TGCGCCAGCAGCCAAGATCTTTACGGCAACACCGGGGAGCTGTTTTTT,CASSQDLYGNTGELFF,16,TRBV4-3,.,.,TRBJ2-2
TGTGCCAGCAGCTCGATTCTGAGGGATATGAACACTGAAGCTTTCTTT,CASSSILRDMNTEAFF,16,TRBV11-1,.,.,TRBJ1-1
TGTGCCAGCAGTCGGATCTTAGCCAAAAACATTCAGTACTTC,CASSRILAKNIQYF,14,TRBV2,.,.,TRBJ2-4